This T cell receptor beta chain was identified during a study of OX40 agonist ivuxolimab in advanced cancers. Study information: The mean age was roughly 60 years, ranging from roughly 23 to 80, with over 70% of participants male.

This CDR3 is built from 14 residues. CDR1 is SGHRS and CDR2 is YFSETQ in the germline V gene. Trimming cost V 3 bases and J 1 base; bases outside gene matches: 1. About this clone itself: Its matching antigen is unknown.

Measured with immunoSEQ multiplex PCR; TCRdb has only the in-frame clones, and not every one. The sample consists of 55,000 to 95,000 clones, approximately 86% of them appearing once. Study-wide findings and caveats: Part of the nonresponder group also had normalized T-cell clonal expansion that was low. At 0.1-3.0 mg/kg, partial responders had clonal expansion among the lowest observed.

V gene TRBV5-1 combines with J gene TRBJ1-1, with 9 positions matching TRBD1. This specimen consisted of CD4+ or CD8+ T cells sorted from blood, obtained in a trial of the OX40 agonist ivuxolimab. The sequence derives from an adult with an advanced solid tumor such as melanoma, head and neck, liver or kidney cancer. CDR3 in amino acids: CASSWGQGNTEAFF. CDR3 coding DNA: TGCGCCAGCAGCTGGGGACAGGGGAACACTGAAGCTTTCTTT.